This T cell receptor (beta chain) appears in the sequencing data of a study of siplizumab effects on memory and regulatory T cells. Regarding the study as a whole: Proliferating CD4+ or CD8+ clones, roughly 80-96% of them, lacked an assignable naive or memory phenotype.

The germline CDR1 and CDR2 sequences are MNHEY and SVGAGI. V shed 6 bases and J shed 4 bases, with 10 bases lying between them. The CDR3 contains 12 residues. About this clone itself: The antigen is unknown.

Generated by immunoSEQ multiplex PCR, the TCRdb table keeps only in-frame clones and is missing some. The sample shows 75,000 to 95,000 clones, around 89% of them seen only once. The TCR comes from a human donor in good health. The chain uses TRBV6-5 and TRBJ2-7; no firm D call. Sequenced input: CD4+ T cells sorted from blood. DNA for the CDR3: TGTGCCAGCAGCAGGCTCGGTTACGAGCAGTACTTC. Translating gives CASSRLGYEQYF.